This T cell receptor beta chain was obtained from a study of post-analysis software for immune sequencing data. Overall study context: Recorded subtypes: relapsing-remitting, secondary progressive, progressive-relapsing; some patients unannotated. The study, taken as a whole, reports: There was significantly lower normalized Chao1 diversity in multiple sclerosis patients than in controls. F measure clustering grouped samples strongly by preparation batch. Elevated frequency relative to controls characterized four or five TRBV segments in patients, TRBV5-6, TRBV5-1 and TRBV20-1 among them.

Included in the TCR beta cDNA libraries were unique molecular identifiers. TCRdb ran MiXCR on the PCR reads and lists one entry per CDR3 protein. The sample has about 190,000 distinct CDR3 sequences, 29% seen once. This clonotype was counted between two and nine times. Its antigen is not identified. V lost 4 bases to trimming and J lost 8 bases, with 18 bases between them. The CDR3 is 16 amino acids. Germline CDR1 reads MNHEY; CDR2 reads SVGAGI. The TCR sequence derives from a girl aged 2-17 years with multiple sclerosis. The chain has TRBV6-5 and TRBJ1-6, with D tentatively TRBD1 (5 bases). The specimen sequenced was blood. CDR3 region: CASSSGLGFSDSPLHF. DNA for the CDR3: TGTGCCAGCAGTTCAGGGTTAGGCTTTTCGGATTCACCCCTCCACTTT.